This record covers a single TCR beta chain. What it binds is unknown. This sample is drawn from a study of T cell repertoires in cytomegalovirus infection. Study context: Well-studied HLA-B-restricted epitopes and recently identified HLA-C-restricted epitopes of CMV were both used in the study. Carrying CMV and the relevant HLA type showed in public TCR beta signatures. Findings and limits, study-wide: Across the ex vivo response, the dominant clonotypes were HLA-C-restricted CMV-specific TCR beta clonotypes. Accumulated public TCR beta family frequency recognized individuals carrying CMV together with the relevant HLA.

A single record per CDR3 protein comes from TCRdb applying MiXCR to the reads. The table shows roughly 860,000 distinct CDR3 sequences, with 32% occurring only once. This CDR3 has 15 amino acids. Germline V gives CDR1 SGHTA, CDR2 FQGNSA. Trimming took 1 base from V and 6 from J; bases not matched to a gene: 7. The receptor was isolated from a human donor in good health (CMV status not recorded). Some clones in this sample may be carry-over from other donors' samples. The sample was cultured CD8+ T cells from PBMCs, taken from culture after CMV antigen stimulation. V is TRBV7-2 and J is TRBJ1-2; 8 bases map to TRBD1. CDR3 DNA: TGTGCCAGCAGCTTAGGTCCAGGGGGCATGGATGGCTACACCTTC. It translates to CASSLGPGGMDGYTF.